The rows below give T cell receptor beta chains drawn from one sample of a study of cytomegalovirus exposure and HLA in healthy donors. Using immunoSEQ multiplex PCR, the repertoire was profiled, and TCRdb retains in-frame clones only, with some absent. The table has about 200,000 clones, 82% seen once. The sequenced material came from PBMCs. The source is a woman aged 45-59 years in good health and CMV-seropositive. Each CDR3 is given with its conserved first and last residue. The D gene is left open where the match is weak. Clone sizes are given selectively: once, few, many, or a class where the clone is expanded.

CASSLGLVSETQYF	TGCGCCAGCAGCTTGGGATTAGTAAGCGAGACCCAGTACTTC	TRBV5-1	TRBJ2-5	.	.
CSSRSSDRALNTEAFF	TGTTCCAGCAGGTCATCAGACAGAGCCCTGAACACTGAAGCTTTCTTT	TRBV7-9	TRBJ1-1	once	.
CASSSFAGKNTEAFF	TGTGCCAGCAGTTCGTTCGCAGGAAAAAACACTGAAGCTTTCTTT	TRBV28	TRBJ1-1	.	.
CAVRPQNTGELFF	TGTGCCGTCAGGCCCCAGAACACCGGGGAGCTGTTTTTT	TRBV19	TRBJ2-2	.	.
CSVGTGRSYEQYF	TGCAGCGTGGGGACAGGGCGTTCCTACGAGCAGTACTTC	TRBV29-1	TRBJ2-7	.	TRBD1
CASRAGFTGELFF	TGTGCCAGCAGGGCAGGTTTCACCGGGGAGCTGTTTTTT	TRBV6-5	TRBJ2-2	.	.
CASKAGGLNEQFF	TGTGCCAGCAAGGCGGGAGGGTTAAATGAGCAGTTCTTC	TRBV6-6	TRBJ2-1	.	TRBD2
CASSTKTGGYEQYF	TGTGCCAGTAGTACGAAGACAGGGGGCTACGAGCAGTACTTC	TRBV19	TRBJ2-7	.	TRBD1
CASGQRHVSTDTQYF	TGTGCCAGCGGTCAGCGCCATGTCTCCACAGATACGCAGTATTTT	TRBV28	TRBJ2-3	.	.
CASSFSPGGPAGEQYF	TGTGCCAGCAGTTTCAGCCCCGGGGGGCCCGCGGGCGAGCAGTACTTC	TRBV27	TRBJ2-7	.	.
CASSISGVESAYF	TGTGCCAGCAGCATTAGCGGGGTTGAATCGGCGTACTTC	TRBV7-2	TRBJ2-7	.	TRBD2
CASSPQTWYGDYGYTF	TGTGCCAGCAGCCCCCAAACATGGTACGGGGATTATGGCTACACCTTC	TRBV14	TRBJ1-2	.	.
CASRQGSGDTQYF	TGCGCCAGCAGGCAGGGGTCGGGAGATACGCAGTATTTT	TRBV5-1	TRBJ2-3	.	.
CASSPQAGPTDTQYF	TGTGCCAGCAGCCCCCAAGCGGGGCCCACAGATACGCAGTATTTT	TRBV7-2	TRBJ2-3	.	TRBD2
CASSISQGGEQYF	TGTGCCAGTAGTATTTCGCAGGGCGGCGAGCAGTACTTC	TRBV19	TRBJ2-7	once	.
CASSLSSGRSYEQFF	TGTGCCAGCAGCCTAAGCAGCGGGAGGAGCTATGAGCAGTTCTTC	TRBV9	TRBJ2-1	.	TRBD2
CASSVLGGDYGYTF	TGTGCCAGCAGTGTCCTAGGGGGCGACTATGGCTACACCTTC	TRBV6-5	TRBJ1-2	.	TRBD1
CASGANQPQHF	TGTGCCAGCGGGGCTAATCAGCCCCAGCATTTT	TRBV6-6	TRBJ1-5	.	.
CASSSDRGVTGELFF	TGCGCCAGCAGCTCGGACAGGGGTGTTACCGGGGAGCTGTTTTTT	TRBV5-1	TRBJ2-2	.	TRBD1
CASSMRGLEETQYF	TGTGCCAGTAGTATGAGGGGACTAGAAGAGACCCAGTACTTC	TRBV19	TRBJ2-5	.	TRBD2
CAIKLAGGAGELFF	TGTGCCATCAAGCTAGCGGGAGGGGCCGGGGAGCTGTTTTTT	TRBV10-3	TRBJ2-2	.	TRBD2
CASSRVGTGLQPQHF	TGTGCCAGTAGTAGGGTCGGGACAGGCCTTCAGCCCCAGCATTTT	TRBV19	TRBJ1-5	.	TRBD1
CASSPGQLLSYEQYF	TGCGCCAGCAGCCCAGGACAGCTACTCTCCTACGAGCAGTACTTC	TRBV5-1	TRBJ2-7	few	.
CASSSQGYNSPLHF	TGTGCCAGCAGCTCACAGGGGTATAATTCACCCCTCCACTTT	TRBV6-6	TRBJ1-6	once	TRBD1
CASTSGATYEQYF	TGTGCCAGCACCTCGGGAGCCACCTACGAGCAGTACTTC	TRBV28	TRBJ2-7	.	.
CASRKTGVGGTF	TGTGCCAGCAGGAAGACAGGAGTAGGGGGAACCTTC	TRBV2	TRBJ1-2	few	.
CASSLVVSYNSPLHF	TGCGCCAGCAGCTTGGTGGTCAGCTATAATTCACCCCTCCACTTT	TRBV5-1	TRBJ1-6	.	.
CASSPGSGREGNNEQFF	TGTGCCAGCAGCCCCGGGTCAGGGCGGGAGGGTAACAATGAGCAGTTCTTC	TRBV11-3	TRBJ2-1	once	TRBD2
CAISEKREFEQYF	TGTGCCATCAGTGAGAAGCGGGAGTTCGAGCAGTACTTC	TRBV10-3	TRBJ2-7	.	TRBD2
CASSDRDRAYEQFF	TGTGCCAGCAGCGACCGGGACAGGGCCTATGAGCAGTTCTTC	TRBV7-6	TRBJ2-1	.	TRBD1
CASSVGGRTQYF	TGTGCCAGCAGCGTAGGAGGGCGTACGCAGTATTTT	TRBV9	TRBJ2-3	.	.
CASSSPGSGGEQETQYF	TGCGCCAGCAGCTCCCCAGGTAGCGGGGGCGAGCAGGAGACCCAGTACTTC	TRBV5-1	TRBJ2-5	.	TRBD2
CASSPPSGVYEQYF	TGTGCCAGCTCACCACCGTCAGGGGTATACGAGCAGTACTTC	TRBV18	TRBJ2-7	.	.
CASREDSYSSYNEQFF	TGTGCCAGCAGGGAGGACAGTTATAGCTCCTACAATGAGCAGTTCTTC	TRBV2	TRBJ2-1	.	.
CASSQVMSGNYGYTF	TGCGCCAGCAGCCAAGTTATGAGCGGGAACTATGGCTACACCTTC	TRBV4-1	TRBJ1-2	.	.